The 20 T cell receptor beta chains below were found in one sample sequenced in a study of human T cells and chemical hapten exposure. Time point of the sample: patch test 2, 6 weeks after DPC sensitization. Treatment of the sample: therapeutic diphenylcyclopropenone sensitization with weekly scalp DPC. TCRdb recomputed calls from the RACE reads with MiXCR, one row per CDR3 protein. Altogether around 69,000 distinct CDR3 sequences are present, 8.5% being singletons, with the ten largest covering roughly 3%. This specimen consisted of whole blood, obtained in connection with sensitization to the hapten diphenylcyclopropenone (DPC). The source of these receptors is a woman aged 45-60 years with alopecia areata. Some clones in this sample may be carry-over from other donors' samples.

This clonotype was counted between two and nine times. This chain joins TRBV27 and TRBJ2-1; a weak D match, TRBD1 (6 bases). V was clipped by 6 bases and J by 6 bases, with 12 bases between them. The CDR3 sequence is 13 residues long. CDR1 is MNHEY, CDR2 SMNVEV, per germline (reference sequence). CDR3 residues: CASRHRGSNEQFF. Written as DNA, the CDR3 is TGTGCCAGCAGGCATAGGGGGAGCAATGAGCAGTTCTTC.

The CDR3 reads CASSPMTGGMPEAFF. As DNA, the CDR3 is TGTGCCAGCAGCCCGATGACAGGGGGGATGCCTGAAGCTTTCTTT. This rearrangement joins TRBV5-6 to TRBJ1-1, with 9 bases fitting TRBD1. V lost 4 bases, J lost 6 bases, and 10 bases stayed unmatched. Germline V lookup: CDR1 SGHDT, CDR2 YYEEEE. The CDR3 contains 15 residues.

This clonotype was counted a few times. The chain combines TRBV30 with TRBJ1-1; perhaps TRBD1 as D (5 bases). Germline V gene lookup returns CDR1 GTSNPN and CDR2 SVGIG (reference sequence). Trimming left V 0 bases short and J 0 bases short, with 11 bases between. This CDR3 is built from 15 residues. The DNA for the CDR3 is TGTGCCTGGAGTGTACGGAGAGGGGTGAACACTGAAGCTTTCTTT. Its translation is CAWSVRRGVNTEAFF.

This clonotype was detected ten times or more. J is TRBJ2-5 and V is TRBV4-2, with no clear D. Trimming took off 0 bases at V and 5 bases at J, with 4 bases between the two ends. This CDR3 contains 12 residues. The V gene's germline CDR1 is LGHNA and CDR2 YNFKEQ. The CDR3 loop is CASSQDLETQYF. The CDR3 nucleotides read TGTGCCAGCAGCCAAGACTTGGAGACCCAGTACTTC.

At least ten counts were recorded for this clonotype. V usage is TRBV18 and J usage is TRBJ1-1; 9 positions match TRBD1. The trim removed 4 bases at V and 6 bases at J, leaving 12 bases unmatched. CDR3 length: 16 residues. The germline V gene has CDR1 KGHSH and CDR2 LQKENI. The CDR3, as DNA: TGTGCCAGCTCACGAAAATCCGGGACAGGGAGCCCTGAAGCTTTCTTT. Translation gives CASSRKSGTGSPEAFF.

This clonotype was seen only a few times. The rearrangement links TRBV7-9 to TRBJ2-1, with 9 bases identical to TRBD1. Germline CDR1 is SEHNR and CDR2 is FQNEAQ (reference sequence). This CDR3 has 19 amino acids. Trimming cost V 5 bases and J 0 bases; bases outside gene matches: 14. CDR3 sequence reads: CASSLTPGQGPLSYNEQFF. CDR3 DNA sequence: TGTGCCAGCAGCCTAACTCCGGGACAGGGTCCTCTCTCCTACAATGAGCAGTTCTTC.

V gene TRBV7-2 combines with J gene TRBJ1-2, with TRBD1 matching over 9 bases. CDR1 is SGHTA and CDR2 is FQGNSA in the germline V gene. With 3 bases clipped from V and 7 bases from J, the junction kept 9 bases outside the gene matches. The CDR3 contains 15 residues. CDR3 DNA sequence: TGTGCCAGCAGCTTGATTCAGGGACAGGGAAGTGGCTACACCTTC. Translation gives CASSLIQGQGSGYTF.

This clonotype has a handful of counts. The CDR3 loop reads CASSLGSSWPQHF. CDR3 DNA sequence: TGTGCCAGCAGCTTGGGCAGTTCATGGCCCCAGCATTTT. The chain combines TRBV5-6 with TRBJ1-5; unclear D gene. V gave up 0 bases and J gave up 9 bases, with 10 bases separating them. The CDR3 is made up of 13 amino acids. Germline CDR1 reads SGHDT; CDR2 reads YYEEEE. Full variable domain (remainder filled in from reference TRBV5-6 and TRBJ1-5): DAGVTQSPTHLIKTRGQQVTLRCSPKSGHDTVSWYQQALGQGPQFIFQYYEEEERQRGNFPDRFSGHQFPNYSSELNVNALLLGDSALYLCASSLGSSWPQHFGDGTRLSIL.

This clonotype showed up just a few times. The chain combines TRBV28 with TRBJ2-4; D perhaps matches TRBD2 (5 bases). V was cut by 5 bases and J by 8 bases, with 13 bases left in between. Germline V gives CDR1 MDHEN, CDR2 SYDVKM. This CDR3 spans 13 amino acids. The CDR3, as DNA: TGTGCCAGCAGTCCCCGGTCGGGGTACATTCAGTACTTC. This encodes CASSPRSGYIQYF.

The CDR3 DNA sequence: TGTGCCAGCAGCCGACAGGGGCAACAGCCCCAGCATTTT. This gives the protein CASSRQGQQPQHF. The V gene is TRBV7-8, the J gene TRBJ1-5; 8 nucleotides agree with TRBD1. Losses at the gene ends were 5 bases for V and 7 bases for J; bases not matched to a gene: 4. In germline, CDR1 is SGHVS, CDR2 FQNEAQ. CDR3 length: 13 amino acids.

This clonotype showed up many times. This chain uses TRBV7-2 with TRBJ1-2; the D is unclear. V gave up 5 bases and J gave up 0 bases, with 10 bases separating them. Germline V CDR1 and CDR2: SGHTA, FQGNSA. The CDR3 length is 14 residues. CDR3 bases: TGTGCCAGCAGCCAGTGGCGCGCTAACTATGGCTACACCTTC. Its protein product is CASSQWRANYGYTF.

The table lists this clonotype with many counts. The gene calls are TRBV20-1 and TRBJ2-6; weak D call: TRBD1 (7 bases). The CDR3 consists of 16 residues. Trimming cost V 0 bases and J 4 bases, with 13 bases left between them. Germline V gives CDR1 DFQATT, CDR2 SNEGSKA (reference sequence). CDR3 sequence: CSARETGRSGANVLTF. CDR3 coding DNA: TGCAGTGCTAGAGAGACAGGGAGGTCAGGGGCCAACGTCCTGACTTTC.

This clonotype was observed a handful of times. The genes are TRBV28 and TRBJ1-1; no definite D call. The V end was cut by 6 bases, the J end by 4 bases, with 15 bases between. The CDR3 sequence is 14 residues long. Looked up from germline, CDR1 is MDHEN and CDR2 is SYDVKM. The CDR3 coding sequence is TGTGCCAGCAGGCCCATGGGATGGGGCACTGAAGCTTTCTTT. Its protein product is CASRPMGWGTEAFF.

A few counts support this clonotype. The chain has TRBV7-2 and TRBJ2-7; perhaps TRBD2 as D (5 bases). V was clipped by 5 bases and J by 0 bases, with 8 bases between them. Germline loops: CDR1 SGHTA, CDR2 FQGNSA. The CDR3 covers 13 residues. The CDR3, as DNA: TGTGCCAGCAGCCCTGAGGGCTCCTACGAGCAGTACTTC. Its protein product is CASSPEGSYEQYF.

The table lists this clonotype with a few counts. The chain joins TRBV30 to TRBJ1-1; 9 nucleotides agree with TRBD1. The CDR3 sequence is 14 residues long. Looked up from germline, CDR1 is GTSNPN and CDR2 is SVGIG (reference sequence). V lost 2 bases, J lost 3 bases, and 4 bases stayed unmatched. This CDR3 reads CAWSPGTGHTEAFF. The CDR3 DNA reads TGTGCCTGGAGTCCAGGGACAGGGCACACTGAAGCTTTCTTT.

V gene TRBV3-1 combines with J gene TRBJ1-5; TRBD1 aligns across 10 bases. In germline, CDR1 is LGHDT, CDR2 YNNKEL (reference sequence). The V and J ends lost 4 bases and 7 bases, in that order; junction bases with no gene match: 7. The CDR3 loop spans 15 amino acids. CDR3 in DNA: TGTGCCAGCAGCCCTGGGACAGGGGTCTTGCAGCCCCAGCATTTT. It codes for CASSPGTGVLQPQHF. Full variable domain (remainder filled in from reference TRBV3-1 and TRBJ1-5): DTAVSQTPKYLVTQMGNDKSIKCEQNLGHDTMYWYKQDSKKFLKIMFSYNNKELIINETVPNRFSPKSPDKAHLNLHINSLELGDSAVYFCASSPGTGVLQPQHFGDGTRLSIL.

There are many counts of this clonotype. CDR3 DNA: TGTGCCTGGGAGAATCCGGACAGGGAAATTGAAGCTTTCTTT. Its protein product is CAWENPDREIEAFF. The chain recombines TRBV30 with TRBJ1-1; the match to TRBD1 covers 8 bases. Germline trimming cut 5 bases from V and 7 bases from J; bases unmatched to any gene: 12. The CDR3 has 14 residues. In germline, CDR1 is GTSNPN, CDR2 SVGIG (reference sequence). The full variable domain, its missing parts supplied by reference TRBV30 and TRBJ1-1, is SQTIHQWPATLVQPVGSPLSLECTVEGTSNPNLYWYRQAAGRGLQLLFYSVGIGQISSEVPQNLSASRPQDRQFILSSKKLLLSDSGFYLCAWENPDREIEAFFGQGTRLTVV.

Points on this clonotype: Germline and junction disagree at one end, which may indicate a read error. The rearrangement links TRBV7-9 to TRBJ1-1; possible D gene TRBD1, 6 bases. Germline CDR1 SEHNR, CDR2 FQNEAQ (reference sequence). The CDR3 has 17 amino acids. The CDR3 loop reads CVSSGTIFDLANTEAFF. In DNA, the CDR3 is TGTGTCAGCAGCGGGACAATCTTCGACTTAGCTAACACTGAAGCTTTCTTT.

This chain joins TRBV29-1 and TRBJ2-7; 7 bases agree with TRBD1. The V segment lost 7 bases and the J segment 3 bases; nucleotides outside the gene matches: 6. Germline V lookup: CDR1 SQVTM, CDR2 ANQGSEA. The CDR3 has 12 amino acids. For the CDR3, the DNA is TGCAGCGCCGGAACAGGGGTCTACGAGCAGTACTTC. Translation: CSAGTGVYEQYF.

Ten or more counts support this clonotype. The J gene is TRBJ2-7, the V gene TRBV5-6; tentatively, D is TRBD2 (5 bases). This CDR3 region has 14 residues. CDR1 SGHDT and CDR2 YYEEEE come from the germline V gene. Trimming shortened V by 2 bases and J by 12 bases, and 21 bases separated the two germline ends. Written as DNA, the CDR3 is TGTGCCAGCAGCTTAGGAGGTGTACCGAGTGATCTGTACTTC. Its translation: CASSLGGVPSDLYF.